This T cell receptor (beta chain) came from a study of blood T cell repertoires in COVID-19. Across the study: The United States, Italy and Spain supplied acute and convalescent COVID-19 samples. The cDNA or gDNA used as material had been derived from T cells, B-cell-depleted T cells, or PBMCs.

In the source study's methods: Amplification of reference gene primers was used by the study to estimate nucleated cell counts. Profiled with immunoSEQ multiplex PCR; TCRdb holds only in-frame clones, not every one. Clone size and the V and J calls come from that table; the DNA yielded D and trimming. Of about 59,000 clones listed, roughly 91% were seen once; the top ten hold over 7.5%. CDR1 is GTSNPN, CDR2 SVGIG, per germline (reference sequence). V gave up 1 base and J gave up 8 bases; unmatched junction bases: 7. This CDR3 is 13 amino acids long. The sequence came from a human donor in a cohort sampled during active COVID-19. Sequencing was performed on peripheral blood. The chain carries TRBV30 and TRBJ2-7; TRBD1 matches 8 bases. Here the CDR3 reads CAWSAETGDKQYF. The CDR3 region has the DNA TGTGCCTGGAGTGCCGAGACAGGGGACAAGCAGTACTTC.